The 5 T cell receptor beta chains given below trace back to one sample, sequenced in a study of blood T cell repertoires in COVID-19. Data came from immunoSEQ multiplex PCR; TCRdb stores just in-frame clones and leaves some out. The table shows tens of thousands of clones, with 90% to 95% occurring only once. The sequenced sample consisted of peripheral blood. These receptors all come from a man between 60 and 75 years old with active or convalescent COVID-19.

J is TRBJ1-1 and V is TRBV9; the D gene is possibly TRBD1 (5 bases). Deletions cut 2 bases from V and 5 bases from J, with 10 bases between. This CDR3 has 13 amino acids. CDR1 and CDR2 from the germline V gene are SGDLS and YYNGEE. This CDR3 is CASSVLDSTEAFF. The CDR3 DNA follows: TGTGCCAGCAGCGTTCTAGACAGTACTGAAGCTTTCTTT.

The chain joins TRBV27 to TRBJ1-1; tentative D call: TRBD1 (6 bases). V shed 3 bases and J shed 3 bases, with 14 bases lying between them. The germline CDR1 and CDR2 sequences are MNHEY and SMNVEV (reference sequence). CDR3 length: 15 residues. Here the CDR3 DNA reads TGTGCCAGCAGTTTTTTTCGGGACAAAGACACTGAAGCTTTCTTT. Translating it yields CASSFFRDKDTEAFF.

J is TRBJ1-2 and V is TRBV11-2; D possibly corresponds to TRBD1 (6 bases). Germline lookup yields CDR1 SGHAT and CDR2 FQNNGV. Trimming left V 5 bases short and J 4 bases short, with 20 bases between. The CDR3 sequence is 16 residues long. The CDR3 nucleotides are TGTGCCAGCAGCCCGAATCCAGGGGACGAGAGCTATGGCTACACCTTC. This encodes CASSPNPGDESYGYTF. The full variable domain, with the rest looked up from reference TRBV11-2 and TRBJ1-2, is EAGVAQSPRYKIIEKRQSVAFWCNPISGHATLYWYQQILGQGPKLLIQFQNNGVVDDSQLPKDRFSAERLKGVDSTLKIQPAKLEDSAVYLCASSPNPGDESYGYTFGSGTRLTVV.

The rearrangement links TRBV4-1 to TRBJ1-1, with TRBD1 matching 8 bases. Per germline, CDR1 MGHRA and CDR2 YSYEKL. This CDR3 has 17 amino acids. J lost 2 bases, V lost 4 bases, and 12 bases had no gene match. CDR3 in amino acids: CASSLADRGPLNTEAFF. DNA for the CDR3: TGCGCCAGCAGCCTTGCCGACAGGGGCCCACTAAACACTGAAGCTTTCTTT.

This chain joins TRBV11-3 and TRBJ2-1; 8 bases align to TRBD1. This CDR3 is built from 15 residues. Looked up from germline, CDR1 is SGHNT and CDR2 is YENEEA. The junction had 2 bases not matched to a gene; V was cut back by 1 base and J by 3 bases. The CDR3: CASSLADRDYNEQFF. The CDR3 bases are TGTGCCAGCAGCTTAGCGGACAGGGACTACAATGAGCAGTTCTTC.